This TCR beta chain came from a study of blood T cell repertoires in COVID-19. Study at large: Material from acute and convalescent COVID-19 was sourced from the United States, Italy and Spain. Sources were T cells, B-cell-depleted T cells, or PBMCs; the material itself was cDNA or gDNA.

Methods used by the authors: It was from reference gene primer amplification that nucleated cell counts were estimated. Sequencing used immunoSEQ multiplex PCR; TCRdb keeps in-frame clones, though not all of them. The D gene and trimming were derived from the DNA, and the V and J assignments and clone size from that table. The sample includes about 91,000 clones, approximately 86% seen only once; the top ten take 7.5% to 9.5%. Germline-derived CDR1 and CDR2 are MNHEY and SMNVEV (reference sequence). Trimming pared 4 bases from V and 0 bases from J, leaving 5 bases between. This CDR3 comprises 13 residues.

Sequenced input: peripheral blood. The sequence was collected from an older woman with acute or convalescent COVID-19. This chain joins TRBV27 and TRBJ2-3, with D uncertain. The CDR3 reads CASSYGSTDTQYF. The DNA for the CDR3 is TGTGCCAGCAGTTACGGGAGCACAGATACGCAGTATTTT.